The sequence of this T cell receptor beta chain was determined in a study of post-analysis software for immune sequencing data. cDNA libraries for TCR beta contained unique molecular identifiers. TCRdb re-called the PCR reads with MiXCR, one entry per CDR3 protein. In the table there are more than 450,000 distinct CDR3 sequences, roughly 45% of which are singletons. A remark on this clonotype: One junction end disagrees with the germline gene, perhaps due to a read error.

The receptor was isolated from a girl under 18 with multiple sclerosis. Sequences were obtained from blood.

CDR3 protein: CAISGGVGGASNERFF. The CDR3 DNA follows: TGTGCCATCAGTGGGGGAGTGGGGGGCGCGTCGAATGAGCGGTTCTTC. The chain has TRBV10-3 and TRBJ2-1, with D perhaps matching TRBD1 or TRBD2 (6 bases each). This CDR3 contains 16 residues. The germline V gene encodes CDR1 ENHRY and CDR2 SYGVKD.